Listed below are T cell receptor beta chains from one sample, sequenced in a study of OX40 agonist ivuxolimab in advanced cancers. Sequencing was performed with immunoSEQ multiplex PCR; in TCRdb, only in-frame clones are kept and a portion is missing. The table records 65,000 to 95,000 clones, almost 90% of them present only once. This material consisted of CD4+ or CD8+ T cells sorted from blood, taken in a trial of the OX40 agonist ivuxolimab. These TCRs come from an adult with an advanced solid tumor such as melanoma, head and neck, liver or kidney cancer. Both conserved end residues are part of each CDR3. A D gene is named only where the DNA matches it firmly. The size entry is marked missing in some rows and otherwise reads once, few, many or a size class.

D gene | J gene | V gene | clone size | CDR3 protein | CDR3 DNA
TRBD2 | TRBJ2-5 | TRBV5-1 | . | CASSLGLAGAIETQYF | TGCGCCAGCAGCTTGGGGCTAGCGGGGGCCATTGAGACCCAGTACTTC
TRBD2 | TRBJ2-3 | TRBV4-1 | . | CASSLGTSEVYTQYF | TGCGCCAGCAGCCTCGGGACTAGCGAGGTCTATACGCAGTATTTT
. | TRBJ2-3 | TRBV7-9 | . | CASSLARGTDTQYF | TGTGCCAGCAGCTTAGCGCGGGGCACAGATACGCAGTATTTT
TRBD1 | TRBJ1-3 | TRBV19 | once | CASSTTIRGPGNTIYF | TGTGCCAGTAGTACCACTATCAGGGGGCCTGGAAACACCATATATTTT
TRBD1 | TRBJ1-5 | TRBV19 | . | CASRYRDRDYQPQHF | TGTGCCAGTAGATACCGGGACAGGGACTATCAGCCCCAGCATTTT
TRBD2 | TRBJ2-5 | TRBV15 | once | CATSRARDGGIQETQYF | TGTGCCACCAGCAGGGCCCGGGACGGGGGGATCCAAGAGACCCAGTACTTC
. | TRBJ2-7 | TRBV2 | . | CASRVLRTTLGEQYF | TGTGCCAGCAGGGTTTTGCGGACCACCCTTGGCGAGCAGTACTTC
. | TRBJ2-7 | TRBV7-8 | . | CASSLVGGREQYF | TGTGCCAGCAGCTTAGTGGGGGGCCGCGAGCAGTACTTC
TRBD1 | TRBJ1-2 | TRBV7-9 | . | CASSLDRVYF | TGTGCCAGCAGCCTTGACAGGGTGTACTTC
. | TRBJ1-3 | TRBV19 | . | CASTPPWSSGNTIYF | TGTGCCAGTACCCCCCCGTGGAGCTCTGGAAACACCATATATTTT
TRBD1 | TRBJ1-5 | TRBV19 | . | CASSIGGGQGWQPQHF | TGTGCCAGTAGTATAGGGGGGGGACAGGGGTGGCAGCCCCAGCATTTT
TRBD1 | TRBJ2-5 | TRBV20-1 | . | CRGDSQETQYF | TGCAGGGGGGACAGCCAAGAGACCCAGTACTTC
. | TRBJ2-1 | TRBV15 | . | CATSRDPLKGNEQFF | TGTGCCACCAGCAGAGATCCCTTGAAGGGGAATGAGCAGTTCTTC
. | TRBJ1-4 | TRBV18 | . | CASSPPEGVNEKLFF | TGTGCCAGCTCACCTCCCGAGGGGGTTAATGAAAAACTGTTTTTT
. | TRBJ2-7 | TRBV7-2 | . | CASSLGRGPYEQYF | TGTGCCAGCAGCTTAGGCAGGGGTCCCTACGAGCAGTACTTC
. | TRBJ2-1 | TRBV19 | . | CASSIGRGSYNEQFF | TGTGCCAGTAGTATAGGGAGGGGCTCCTACAATGAGCAGTTCTTC